The clone carrying this TCR beta chain showed up many times. Its antigen is not identified. These data belong to a study of regulatory T cells in long-lasting Graves disease. This CDR3 region has 11 residues. The germline V gene encodes CDR1 SEHNR and CDR2 FQNEAQ (reference sequence). Between the trimmed V and J ends, which lost 8 bases and 6 bases, there was a span of 10 bases. Time point specified: newly diagnosed GD, antithyroid drugs for less than 3 months. Generation of the TCR library employed RNA extracted from PBMCs. Combining iRepertoire HTBI primers with Arm-PCR of CDR3 regions, the authors built TCR beta libraries. TCRdb redid the calling of the multiplex PCR reads with MiXCR, one entry per CDR3 protein. The table records 420,000 or so distinct CDR3 sequences, roughly 15% of them present only once. Overall study results and limits: Repertoires from persistent disease leaned toward TRBV28, TRBJ1-2 and TRBJ2-5. Persistent cases of Graves' showed reduced TCR diversity relative to newly diagnosed patients.

These data also featured in a second study, about T cells in Graves' hyperthyroidism and ophthalmopathy. That paper adds: Clinical symptoms, serum thyroxine and TRAb, thyroid ultrasound and orbital computed tomography together formed the diagnostic basis. TCR CDR3 regions were first amplified by RT-PCR with HTBI primers.

The TCR comes from a woman in her late teens or twenties with Graves disease. The rearrangement joins TRBV7-9 to TRBJ1-1; D is uncertain. This specimen was peripheral blood mononuclear cells (PBMCs), taken at new diagnosis, from a patient treated with antithyroid drugs. This CDR3 is CASGSEAEAFF. In DNA, the CDR3 is TGTGCCAGCGGATCTGAGGCTGAAGCTTTCTTT.